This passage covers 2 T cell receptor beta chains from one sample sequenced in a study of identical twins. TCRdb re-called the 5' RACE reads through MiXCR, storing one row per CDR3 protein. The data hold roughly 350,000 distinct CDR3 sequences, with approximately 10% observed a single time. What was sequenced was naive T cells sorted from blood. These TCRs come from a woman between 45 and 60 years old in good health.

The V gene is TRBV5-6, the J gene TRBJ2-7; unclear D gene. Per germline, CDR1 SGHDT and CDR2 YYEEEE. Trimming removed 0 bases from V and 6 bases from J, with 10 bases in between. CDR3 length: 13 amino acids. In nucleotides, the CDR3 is TGTGCCAGCAGCTTGGACTCTCCCTCCGAGCAGTACTTC. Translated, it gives CASSLDSPSEQYF.

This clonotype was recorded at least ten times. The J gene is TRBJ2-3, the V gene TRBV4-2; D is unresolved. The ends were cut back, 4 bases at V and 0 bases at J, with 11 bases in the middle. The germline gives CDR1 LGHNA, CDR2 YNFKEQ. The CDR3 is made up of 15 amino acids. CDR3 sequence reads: CASSLFAVSTDTQYF. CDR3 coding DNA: TGTGCCAGCAGCCTCTTCGCTGTTAGCACAGATACGCAGTATTTT.